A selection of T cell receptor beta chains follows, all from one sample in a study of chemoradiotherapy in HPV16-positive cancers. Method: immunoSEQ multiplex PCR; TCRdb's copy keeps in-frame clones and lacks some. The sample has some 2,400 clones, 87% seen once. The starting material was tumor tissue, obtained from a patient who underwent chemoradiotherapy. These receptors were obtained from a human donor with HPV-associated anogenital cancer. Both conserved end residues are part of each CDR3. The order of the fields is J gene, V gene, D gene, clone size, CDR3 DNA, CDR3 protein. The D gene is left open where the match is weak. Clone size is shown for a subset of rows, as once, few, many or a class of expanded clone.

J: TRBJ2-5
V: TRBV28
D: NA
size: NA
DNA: TGTGCCAGCAGTCCCCATAAGACCCAGTACTTC
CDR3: CASSPHKTQYF

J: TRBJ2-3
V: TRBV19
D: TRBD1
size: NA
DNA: TGTGCCAGTAGTATCTCAGGGGGCGCGGATACGCAGTATTTT
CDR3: CASSISGGADTQYF

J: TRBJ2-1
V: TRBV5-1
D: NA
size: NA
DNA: TGCGCCAGCAGAGGAGGAGGGGGAAATGAGCAGTTCTTC
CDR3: CASRGGGGNEQFF

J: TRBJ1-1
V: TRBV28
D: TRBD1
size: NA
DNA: TGTGCCAGCAGTTGGACAGGGGAGGCAGCTTTCTTT
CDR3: CASSWTGEAAFF

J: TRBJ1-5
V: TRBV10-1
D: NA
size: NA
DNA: TGCGCCAGCAGTGTACCGTATAGCAATCAGCCCCAGCATTTT
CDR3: CASSVPYSNQPQHF

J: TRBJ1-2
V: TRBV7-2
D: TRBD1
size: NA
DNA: TGTGCCAGCAGCATAGGACAGGAGAACTATGGCTACACCTTC
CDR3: CASSIGQENYGYTF

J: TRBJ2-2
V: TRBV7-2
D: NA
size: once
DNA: TGTGCCAGCAGCTTCAAGCCCAGCACCGGGGAGCTGTTTTTT
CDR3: CASSFKPSTGELFF

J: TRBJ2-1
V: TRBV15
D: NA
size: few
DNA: TGTGCCACCAGCAGAGATGCTAAACCGCTAGAAAGTGAGCAGTTCTTC
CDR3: CATSRDAKPLESEQFF

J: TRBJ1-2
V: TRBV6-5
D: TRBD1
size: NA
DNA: TGTGCCAGCAGTTACGAGGGGGCCTACACCTTC
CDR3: CASSYEGAYTF

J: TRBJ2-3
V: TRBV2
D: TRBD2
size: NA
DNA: TGTGCCAGCAGTGAATTTGCGGGAGGGCCGGCAGATACGCAGTATTTT
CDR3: CASSEFAGGPADTQYF

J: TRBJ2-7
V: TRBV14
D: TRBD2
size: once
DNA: TGTGCCAGCAGCCAACCCGGACTAGCGGCCTACGAGCAGTACTTC
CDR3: CASSQPGLAAYEQYF

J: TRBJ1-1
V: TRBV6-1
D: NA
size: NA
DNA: TGTGCCAGCAGCACCCGGGAGAACACTGAAGCTTTCTTT
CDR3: CASSTRENTEAFF

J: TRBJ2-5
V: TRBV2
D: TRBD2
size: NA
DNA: TGTGCCAGCAGTGATGGGACTAGCGGAACGGAGACCCAGTACTTC
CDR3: CASSDGTSGTETQYF

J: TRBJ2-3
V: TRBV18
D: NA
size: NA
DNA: TGTGCCAGCTCACCGGAATATAGGGAAGCAGATACGCAGTATTTT
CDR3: CASSPEYREADTQYF

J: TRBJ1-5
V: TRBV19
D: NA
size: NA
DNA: TGTGGTGGGGGGGATCGGCAGCCCCAGCATTTT
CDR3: CGGGDRQPQHF

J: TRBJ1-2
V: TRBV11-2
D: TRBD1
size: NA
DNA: TGTGCCAGCAGCCTGGGACAGGGACCCACCTCAGGCTACACCTTC
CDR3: CASSLGQGPTSGYTF

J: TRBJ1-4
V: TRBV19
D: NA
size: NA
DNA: TGTGCCAGTAGTACCTTGCTCGGATCGTTGGAAAAACTGTTTTTT
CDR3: CASSTLLGSLEKLFF

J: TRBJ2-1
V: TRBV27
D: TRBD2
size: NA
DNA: TGTGCCAGCCCCCCTAGCGGGAGGAATGAGCAGTTCTTC
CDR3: CASPPSGRNEQFF

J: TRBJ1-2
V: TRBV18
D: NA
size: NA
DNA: TGTGCCAGCTCCCTGGACAGAACTTCTTATGGCTACACCTTC
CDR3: CASSLDRTSYGYTF

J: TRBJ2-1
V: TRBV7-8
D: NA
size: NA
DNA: TGTGCCAGCAGCTTTACTAGGGGCGATGAGCAGTTCTTC
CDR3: CASSFTRGDEQFF

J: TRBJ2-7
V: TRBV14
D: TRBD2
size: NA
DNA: TGTGCCAGCAGCCCGGGACTAGCGTCGTCCAGGGCGTACTTC
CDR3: CASSPGLASSRAYF

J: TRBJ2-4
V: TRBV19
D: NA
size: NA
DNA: TGTGCCAGTAGTTTTTTTTCCGGGACAGCCAAAAACATTCAGTACTTC
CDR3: CASSFFSGTAKNIQYF

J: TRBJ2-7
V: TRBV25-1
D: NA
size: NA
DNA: TGTGCCAGCAGTGAAGTCTCCTACGAGCAGTACTTC
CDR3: CASSEVSYEQYF

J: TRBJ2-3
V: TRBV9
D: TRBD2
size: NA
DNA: TGTGCCAGCAGCAATTTAGAAGCGGGAGGGAACGCAGATACGCAGTATTTT
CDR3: CASSNLEAGGNADTQYF

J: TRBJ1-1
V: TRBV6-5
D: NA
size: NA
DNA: TGTGCCAGCAGTTACGAGGCTTGGGGGTCCACTGAAGCTTTCTTT
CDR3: CASSYEAWGSTEAFF

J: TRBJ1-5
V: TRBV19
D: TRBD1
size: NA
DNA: TGTGCCAGTAGTGTGGAGGGGGCCGGGCAGCCCCAGCATTTT
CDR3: CASSVEGAGQPQHF

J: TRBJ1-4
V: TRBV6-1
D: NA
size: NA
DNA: TGTGCCAGCAGTGAATTTGACAATGAAAAACTGTTTTTT
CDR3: CASSEFDNEKLFF

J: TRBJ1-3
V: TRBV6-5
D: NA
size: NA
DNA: TGTGCCAGCAGTACCCAGACCGGCTCTGGAAACACCATATATTTT
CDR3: CASSTQTGSGNTIYF

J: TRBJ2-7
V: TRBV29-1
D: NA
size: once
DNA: TGCAGCGTCATAAACCCAGCGCGGGACGAGCAGTACTTC
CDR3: CSVINPARDEQYF

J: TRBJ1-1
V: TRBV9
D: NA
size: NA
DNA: TGTGCCAGCAGCGTAGGGGGCTACGACACTGAAGCTTTCTTT
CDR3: CASSVGGYDTEAFF

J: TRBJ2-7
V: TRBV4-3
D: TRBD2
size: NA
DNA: TGCGCCAGCAGCCCCGGACTAGCGGGAGGGCCGGTTGGATACGAGCAGTACTTC
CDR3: CASSPGLAGGPVGYEQYF

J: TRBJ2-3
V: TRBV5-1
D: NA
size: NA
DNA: TGCGCCAGCAAGGCCCAACAGCAGGGGACGGATACGCAGTATTTT
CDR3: CASKAQQQGTDTQYF

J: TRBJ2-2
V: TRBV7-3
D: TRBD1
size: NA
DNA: TGTGCCAGCACCTCGATCTCCGGGACAGGGAACACCGGGGAGCTGTTTTTT
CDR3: CASTSISGTGNTGELFF

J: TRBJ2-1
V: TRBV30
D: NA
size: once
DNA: TGTGCCTGGAGTGTGGGACCCCACAATGAGCAGTTCTTC
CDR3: CAWSVGPHNEQFF

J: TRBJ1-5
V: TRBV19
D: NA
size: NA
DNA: TGTGCCAGTAGTCCAGATTATAGCAATCAGCCCCAGCATTTT
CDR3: CASSPDYSNQPQHF

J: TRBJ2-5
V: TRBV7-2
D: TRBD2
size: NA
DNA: TGTGCCAGCAGCCCCCAGGGTACAGCGGGGTCCCAAGAGACCCAGTACTTC
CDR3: CASSPQGTAGSQETQYF

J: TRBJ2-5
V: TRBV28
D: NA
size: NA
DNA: TGTGCCAGCATCGGCGGGGGCGAAGAGACCCAGTACTTC
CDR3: CASIGGGEETQYF

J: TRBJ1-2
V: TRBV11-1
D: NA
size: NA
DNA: TGTGCCAGCAGCTGGAGGACAGCGGAAGGCTACACCTTC
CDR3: CASSWRTAEGYTF

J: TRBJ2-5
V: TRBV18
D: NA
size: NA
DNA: TGTGCCAGCTCACCGCCCGGGACAACGCAAGAGACCCAGTACTTC
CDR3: CASSPPGTTQETQYF

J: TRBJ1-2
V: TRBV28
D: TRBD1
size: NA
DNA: TGTGCCAGCAGTTTATCGACAGGGGGCTATGGCTACACCTTC
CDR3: CASSLSTGGYGYTF

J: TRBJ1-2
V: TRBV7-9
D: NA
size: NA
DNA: TGTGCCAGCAGCTTATTCCCGGGACGCGGTAGAAGCTACACCTTC
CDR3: CASSLFPGRGRSYTF

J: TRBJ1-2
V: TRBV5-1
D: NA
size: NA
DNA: TGCGCCAGCAGCTTGGCCCCCGGGACATCCAAGGATGGCTACACCTTC
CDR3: CASSLAPGTSKDGYTF

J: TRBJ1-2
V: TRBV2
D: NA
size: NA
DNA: TGTGCCAGCAGGCCCGGGACGCTTACTAACTATGGCTACACCTTC
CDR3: CASRPGTLTNYGYTF

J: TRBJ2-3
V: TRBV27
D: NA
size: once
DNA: TGTGCCAGCAGTTTAGCCCCCTGGGATACGCAGTATTTT
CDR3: CASSLAPWDTQYF

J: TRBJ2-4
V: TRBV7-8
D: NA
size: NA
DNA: TGTGCCAGCAGCTTAGGCAGGGTTGACATTCAGTACTTC
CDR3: CASSLGRVDIQYF

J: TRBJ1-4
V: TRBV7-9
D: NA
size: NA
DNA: TGTGCCAGCAGCTTAGAATCGGGAAGTGAACTGTTTTTT
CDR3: CASSLESGSELFF

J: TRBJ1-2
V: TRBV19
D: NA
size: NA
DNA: TGTGCCAGTAGTATAGGTGCCGGGGCCGTCAACTGGGGCTACACCTTC
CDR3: CASSIGAGAVNWGYTF

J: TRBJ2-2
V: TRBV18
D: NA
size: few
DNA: TGTGCCAGCTCGCCCTCACAGGGTGGCACCGGGGAGCTGTTTTTT
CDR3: CASSPSQGGTGELFF

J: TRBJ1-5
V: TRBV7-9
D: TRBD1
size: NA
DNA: TGTGCCAGCAGCACCGGGACAGGGGGACAGCCCCAGCATTTT
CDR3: CASSTGTGGQPQHF

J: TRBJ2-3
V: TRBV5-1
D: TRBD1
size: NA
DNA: TGCGCCAGCAGCTCTGGACAGGGGGCCGGAGATACGCAGTATTTT
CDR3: CASSSGQGAGDTQYF

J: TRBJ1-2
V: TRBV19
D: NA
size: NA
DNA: TGTGCCAGTAGTATTTCTCCTTATGGCTACACCTTC
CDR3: CASSISPYGYTF

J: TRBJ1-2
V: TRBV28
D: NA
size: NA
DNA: TGTGCCAACTTCAAGGAGGGGGGTGGCTACACCTTC
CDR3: CANFKEGGGYTF

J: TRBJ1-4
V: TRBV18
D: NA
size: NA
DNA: TGTGCCAGCCGGGGGCAGACTAATGAAAAACTGTTTTTT
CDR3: CASRGQTNEKLFF

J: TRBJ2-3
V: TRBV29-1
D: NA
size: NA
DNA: TGCAGCGTTGAAGGGCGGGGAGATACGCAGTATTTT
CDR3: CSVEGRGDTQYF

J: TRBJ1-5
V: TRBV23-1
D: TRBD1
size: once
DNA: TGCGCCAGCCTAGCGGGAGGGACAGGGAATCAGCCCCAGCATTTT
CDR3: CASLAGGTGNQPQHF

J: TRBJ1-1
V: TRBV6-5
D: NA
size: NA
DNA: TGTGCCAGCAGTCTCACCGGGACGACAGCTTTCTTT
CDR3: CASSLTGTTAFF